This T cell receptor (beta chain) was recovered during a study of blood T cell repertoires in COVID-19. V was cut by 2 bases and J by 4 bases, with 11 bases left in between. Germline V gene lookup returns CDR1 LGHDT and CDR2 YNNKEL (reference sequence). The CDR3 runs to 14 residues. Libraries were prepared by immunoSEQ multiplex PCR; TCRdb keeps only in-frame clonotypes and omits some of them. The table includes about 47,000 clones, roughly two thirds detected once. This chain joins TRBV3-1 (or the pseudogene TRBV3-2) and TRBJ1-2, with D maybe TRBD1 (5 bases). The clonotype originates from a woman in her seventies with acute or convalescent COVID-19. Material for sequencing was peripheral blood. The CDR3 coding sequence is TGTGCCAGCAGCCAAAGGGGCAGTGTCTATGGCTACACCTTC. Residues: CASSQRGSVYGYTF.